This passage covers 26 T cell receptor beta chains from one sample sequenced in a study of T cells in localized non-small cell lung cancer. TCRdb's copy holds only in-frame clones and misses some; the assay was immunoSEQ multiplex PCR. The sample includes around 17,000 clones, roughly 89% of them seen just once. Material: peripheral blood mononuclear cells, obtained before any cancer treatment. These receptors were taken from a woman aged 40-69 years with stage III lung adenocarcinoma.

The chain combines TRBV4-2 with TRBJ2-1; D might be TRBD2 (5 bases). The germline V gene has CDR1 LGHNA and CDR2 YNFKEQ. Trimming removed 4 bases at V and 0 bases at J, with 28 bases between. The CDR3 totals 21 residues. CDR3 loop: CASSPTMTLPRVVYSYNEQFF. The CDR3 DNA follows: TGTGCCAGCAGCCCTACGATGACCCTACCGCGGGTAGTTTACTCCTACAATGAGCAGTTCTTC.

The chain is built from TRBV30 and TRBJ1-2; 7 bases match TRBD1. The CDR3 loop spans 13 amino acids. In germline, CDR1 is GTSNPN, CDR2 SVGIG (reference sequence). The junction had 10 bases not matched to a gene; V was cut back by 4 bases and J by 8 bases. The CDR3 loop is CAWKVRGIGGYTF. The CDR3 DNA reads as TGTGCCTGGAAGGTCAGGGGGATAGGCGGCTACACCTTC.

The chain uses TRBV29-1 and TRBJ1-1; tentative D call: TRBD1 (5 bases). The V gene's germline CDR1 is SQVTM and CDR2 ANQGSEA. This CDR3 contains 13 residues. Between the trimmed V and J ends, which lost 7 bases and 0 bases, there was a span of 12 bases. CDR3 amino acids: CSELGTVNTEAFF. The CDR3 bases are TGCAGCGAGCTGGGGACGGTGAACACTGAAGCTTTCTTT.

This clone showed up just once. The CDR3 coding sequence is TGTGCCAGCAGCTCGTGGGGGGACCATAGCAATCAGCCCCAGCATTTT. Translated: CASSSWGDHSNQPQHF. The V call is TRBV5-6, the J call TRBJ1-5; D perhaps matches TRBD1 (5 bases). Germline-derived CDR1 and CDR2 are SGHDT and YYEEEE. The CDR3 is 16 residues long. V was clipped by 3 bases and J by 0 bases, with 13 bases between them.

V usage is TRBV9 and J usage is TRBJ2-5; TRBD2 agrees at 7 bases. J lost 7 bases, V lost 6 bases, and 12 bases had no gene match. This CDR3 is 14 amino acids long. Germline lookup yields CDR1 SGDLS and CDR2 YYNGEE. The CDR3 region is CASTPSGGERTQYF. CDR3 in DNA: TGTGCCAGCACCCCAAGTGGGGGGGAGAGGACCCAGTACTTC.

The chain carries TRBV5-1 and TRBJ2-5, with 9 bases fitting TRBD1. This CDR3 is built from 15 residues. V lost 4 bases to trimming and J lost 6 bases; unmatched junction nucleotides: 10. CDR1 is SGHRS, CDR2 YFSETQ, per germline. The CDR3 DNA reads TGCGCCAGCAGCGTGCCGGGACAGGGAATGAAGACCCAGTACTTC. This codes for CASSVPGQGMKTQYF.

In nucleotides, the CDR3 is TGTGCCAGCACCCAGGACCACAGTCAGCCCCAGCATTTT. This translates into CASTQDHSQPQHF. This chain uses TRBV6-1 with TRBJ1-5; D is ambiguous. Per germline, CDR1 MNHNS and CDR2 SASEGT. The CDR3 runs 13 residues. V was pared by 7 bases and J by 6 bases, with 13 bases between.

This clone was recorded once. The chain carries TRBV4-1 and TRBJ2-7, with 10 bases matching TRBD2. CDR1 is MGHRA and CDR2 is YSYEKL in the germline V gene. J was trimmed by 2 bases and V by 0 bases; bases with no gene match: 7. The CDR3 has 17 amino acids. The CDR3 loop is CASSQDRGTSVTYEQYF. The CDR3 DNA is TGCGCCAGCAGCCAAGATCGGGGGACTAGCGTAACCTACGAGCAGTACTTC.

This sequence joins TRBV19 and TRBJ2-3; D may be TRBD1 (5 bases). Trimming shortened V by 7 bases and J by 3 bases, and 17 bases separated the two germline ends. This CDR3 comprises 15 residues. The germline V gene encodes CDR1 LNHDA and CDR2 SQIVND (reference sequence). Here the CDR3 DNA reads TGTGCCAGTACTAAGGGCAGGGAAGGGACAGATACGCAGTATTTT. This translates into CASTKGREGTDTQYF.

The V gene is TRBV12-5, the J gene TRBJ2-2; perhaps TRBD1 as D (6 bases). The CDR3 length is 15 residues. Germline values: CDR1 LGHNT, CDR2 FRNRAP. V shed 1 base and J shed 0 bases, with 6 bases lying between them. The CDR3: CASGLGGPNTGELFF. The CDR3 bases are TGTGCTAGTGGTTTGGGGGGGCCGAACACCGGGGAGCTGTTTTTT.

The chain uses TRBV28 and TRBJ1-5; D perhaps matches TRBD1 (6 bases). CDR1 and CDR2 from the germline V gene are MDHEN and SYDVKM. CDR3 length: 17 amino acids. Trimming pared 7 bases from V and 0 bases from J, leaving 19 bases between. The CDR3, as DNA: TGTGCCAGCAACCCCTCGGACAGCCAACATAGCAATCAGCCCCAGCATTTT. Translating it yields CASNPSDSQHSNQPQHF.

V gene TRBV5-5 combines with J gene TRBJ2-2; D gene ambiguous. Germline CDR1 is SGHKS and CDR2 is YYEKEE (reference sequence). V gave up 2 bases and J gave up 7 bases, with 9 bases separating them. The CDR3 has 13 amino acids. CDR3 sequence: CASSFRLGGELFF. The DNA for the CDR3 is TGTGCCAGCAGCTTCCGATTGGGCGGGGAGCTGTTTTTT. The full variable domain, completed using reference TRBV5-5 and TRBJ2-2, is DAGVTQSPTHLIKTRGQQVTLRCSPISGHKSVSWYQQVLGQGPQFIFQYYEKEERGRGNFPDRFSARQFPNYSSELNVNALLLGDSALYLCASSFRLGGELFFGEGSRLTVL.

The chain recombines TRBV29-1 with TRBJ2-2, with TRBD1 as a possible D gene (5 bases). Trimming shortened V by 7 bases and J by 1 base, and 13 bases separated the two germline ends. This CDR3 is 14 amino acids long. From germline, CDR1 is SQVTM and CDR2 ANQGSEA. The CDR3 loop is CSAQLTGNTGELFF. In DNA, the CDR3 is TGCAGCGCACAATTAACAGGGAACACCGGGGAGCTGTTTTTT.

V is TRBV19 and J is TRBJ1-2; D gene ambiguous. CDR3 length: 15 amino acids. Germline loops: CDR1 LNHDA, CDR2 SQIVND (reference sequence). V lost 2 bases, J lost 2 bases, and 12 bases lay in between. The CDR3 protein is CASSITQPLNYGYTF. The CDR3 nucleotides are TGTGCCAGTAGTATAACCCAACCGCTAAACTATGGCTACACCTTC. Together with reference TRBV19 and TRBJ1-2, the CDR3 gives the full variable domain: DGGITQSPKYLFRKEGQNVTLSCEQNLNHDAMYWYRQDPGQGLRLIYYSQIVNDFQKGDIAEGYSVSREKKESFPLTVTSAQKNPTAFYLCASSITQPLNYGYTFGSGTRLTVV.

CDR3 residues: CASSLSSGVGYEQYF. The CDR3 DNA is TGCGCCAGCAGCTTATCTAGCGGGGTAGGCTACGAGCAGTACTTC. The chain employs TRBV5-1 and TRBJ2-7; TRBD2 aligns across 9 bases. The length of the CDR3 is 15 residues. The germline gives CDR1 SGHRS, CDR2 YFSETQ. J gave up 3 bases and V 2 bases, and 6 bases lay outside the gene matches. The full variable domain, in which reference TRBV5-1 and TRBJ2-7 provide the parts outside the CDR3, is KAGVTQTPRYLIKTRGQQVTLSCSPISGHRSVSWYQQTPGQGLQFLFEYFSETQRNKGNFPGRFSGRQFSNSRSEMNVSTLELGDSALYLCASSLSSGVGYEQYFGPGTRLTVT.

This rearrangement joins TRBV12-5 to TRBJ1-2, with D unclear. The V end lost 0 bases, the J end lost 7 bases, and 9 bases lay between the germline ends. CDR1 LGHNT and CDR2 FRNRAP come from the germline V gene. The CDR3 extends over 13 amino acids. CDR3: CASGLVASGGYTF. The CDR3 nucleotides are TGTGCTAGTGGTTTGGTAGCCTCAGGTGGCTACACCTTC.

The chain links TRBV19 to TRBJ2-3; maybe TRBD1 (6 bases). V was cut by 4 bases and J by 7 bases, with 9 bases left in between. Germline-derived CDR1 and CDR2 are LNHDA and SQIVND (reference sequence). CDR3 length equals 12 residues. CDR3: CASSTGTNTQYF. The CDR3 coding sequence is TGTGCCAGTAGTACTGGGACAAATACGCAGTATTTT. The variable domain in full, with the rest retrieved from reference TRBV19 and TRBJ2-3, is DGGITQSPKYLFRKEGQNVTLSCEQNLNHDAMYWYRQDPGQGLRLIYYSQIVNDFQKGDIAEGYSVSREKKESFPLTVTSAQKNPTAFYLCASSTGTNTQYFGPGTRLTVL.

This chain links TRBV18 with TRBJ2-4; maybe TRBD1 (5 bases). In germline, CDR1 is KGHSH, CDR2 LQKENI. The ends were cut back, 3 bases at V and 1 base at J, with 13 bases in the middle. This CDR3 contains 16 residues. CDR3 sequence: CASSPNMGLAKNIQYF. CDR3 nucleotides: TGTGCCAGCTCACCCAACATGGGGCTGGCCAAAAACATTCAGTACTTC.

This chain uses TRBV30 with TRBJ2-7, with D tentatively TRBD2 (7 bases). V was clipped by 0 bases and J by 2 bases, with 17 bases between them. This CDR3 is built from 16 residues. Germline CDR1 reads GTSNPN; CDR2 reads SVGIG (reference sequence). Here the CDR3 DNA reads TGTGCCTGGAGTGTTAGGGGGAGGGTCGCCACCTACGAGCAGTACTTC. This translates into CAWSVRGRVATYEQYF.

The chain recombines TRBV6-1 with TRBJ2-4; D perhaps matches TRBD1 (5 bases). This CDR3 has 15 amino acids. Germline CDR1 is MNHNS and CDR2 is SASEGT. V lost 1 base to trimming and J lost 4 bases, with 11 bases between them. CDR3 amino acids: CASSEERAGKNIQYF. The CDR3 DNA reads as TGTGCCAGCAGTGAAGAAAGGGCAGGGAAAAACATTCAGTACTTC.

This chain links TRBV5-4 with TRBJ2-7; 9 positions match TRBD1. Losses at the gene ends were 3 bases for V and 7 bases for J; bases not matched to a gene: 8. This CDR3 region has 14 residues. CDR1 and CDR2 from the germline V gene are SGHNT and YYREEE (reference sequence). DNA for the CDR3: TGTGCCAGCAGCTCTCTACAGGGGGCGGGGGAGCAGTACTTC. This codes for CASSSLQGAGEQYF.

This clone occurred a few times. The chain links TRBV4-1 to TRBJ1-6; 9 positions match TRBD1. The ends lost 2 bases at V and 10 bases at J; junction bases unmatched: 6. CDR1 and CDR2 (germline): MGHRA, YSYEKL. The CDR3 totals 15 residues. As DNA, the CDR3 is TGCGCCAGCAGCCAACCTACAGGGGGCAGATCACCCCTCCACTTT. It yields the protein CASSQPTGGRSPLHF.

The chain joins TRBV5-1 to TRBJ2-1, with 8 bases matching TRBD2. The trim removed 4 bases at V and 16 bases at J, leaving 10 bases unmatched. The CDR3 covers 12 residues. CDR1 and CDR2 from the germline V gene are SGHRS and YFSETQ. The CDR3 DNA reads TGCGCCAGCAGCCCCGGCAGCGGGAGCCCCTTCTTC. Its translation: CASSPGSGSPFF. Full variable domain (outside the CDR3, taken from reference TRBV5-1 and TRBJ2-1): KAGVTQTPRYLIKTRGQQVTLSCSPISGHRSVSWYQQTPGQGLQFLFEYFSETQRNKGNFPGRFSGRQFSNSRSEMNVSTLELGDSALYLCASSPGSGSPFFGPGTRLTVL.

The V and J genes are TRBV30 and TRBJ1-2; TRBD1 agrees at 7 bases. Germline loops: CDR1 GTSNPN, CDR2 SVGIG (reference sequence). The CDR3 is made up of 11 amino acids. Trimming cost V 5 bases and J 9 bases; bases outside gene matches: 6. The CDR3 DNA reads TGTGCCTGGGTCGGACAGGCGCGCTACACCTTC. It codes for CAWVGQARYTF.

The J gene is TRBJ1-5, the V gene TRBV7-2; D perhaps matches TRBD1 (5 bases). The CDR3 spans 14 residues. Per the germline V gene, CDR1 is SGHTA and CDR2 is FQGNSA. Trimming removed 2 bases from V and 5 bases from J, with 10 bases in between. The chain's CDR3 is CASSLTQGYQPQHF. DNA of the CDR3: TGTGCCAGCAGCTTAACGCAGGGCTATCAGCCCCAGCATTTT.

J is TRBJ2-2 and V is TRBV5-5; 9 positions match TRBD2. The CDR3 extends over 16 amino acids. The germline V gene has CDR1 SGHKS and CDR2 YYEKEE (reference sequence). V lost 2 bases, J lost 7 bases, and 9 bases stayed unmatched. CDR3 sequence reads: CASSFYETSGHGELFF. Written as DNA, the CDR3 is TGTGCCAGCAGCTTTTACGAGACTAGCGGCCACGGGGAGCTGTTTTTT.